This T cell receptor (beta chain) was recorded in a study of T-cell reconstitution after alpha-beta-depleted transplantation in children. During its preparation, the TCRbeta library received unique molecular identifiers. In TCRdb, the PCR reads were re-called with MiXCR into one record per CDR3 protein. The table lists roughly 220,000 distinct CDR3 sequences, 7.5% to 10% of them singletons, with about 4.8% in the top ten. The material was PBMCs from the stem cell graft donor, obtained from the stem cell graft. This receptor was identified in a human donor who donated a stem cell graft to a child with SCID.

CDR3: CASSFRDGSYGYTF. The CDR3 DNA sequence: TGCGCCAGCAGCTTCCGGGACGGGAGTTATGGCTACACCTTC. This chain joins TRBV5-1 and TRBJ1-2, with D perhaps matching TRBD1 (5 bases). V was shortened by 2 bases and J by 5 bases, with 13 bases between the two germline ends. The CDR3 has 14 amino acids. Germline V lookup: CDR1 SGHRS, CDR2 YFSETQ.